The 27 T cell receptor beta chains presented below share a single source sample, sequenced in a study of cytomegalovirus exposure and HLA in healthy donors. The PCR ran on 60 Vbeta and 13 Jbeta primers. Using immunoSEQ multiplex PCR, the repertoire was profiled, and TCRdb retains in-frame clones only, with some absent. The sample has some 70,000 clones; 75% to 90% are singletons. The sequenced sample was PBMCs. The receptors come from a human donor in good health.

The V and J genes are TRBV21-1 and TRBJ1-6; TRBD1 is the table's D call, not checked against the DNA. TRBV21-1 constitutes a pseudogene. This CDR3 region has 15 residues. As DNA, the CDR3 is TGTGCCAGCAGCGGGCAGGGTGTGGGGAATTCACCCCTCCACTTT. Translating gives CASSGQGVGNSPLHF.

The chain is built from TRBV27 and TRBJ1-1; 11 nucleotides line up with TRBD1. V was clipped by 5 bases and J by 0 bases; unmatched bases: 8. The CDR3 is 17 residues long. The germline gives CDR1 MNHEY, CDR2 SMNVEV (reference sequence). This chain's CDR3 is CASSGPGQGVLNTEAFF. The CDR3 DNA is TGTGCCAGCAGTGGCCCGGGACAGGGGGTCCTGAACACTGAAGCTTTCTTT.

V is TRBV12-5 and J is TRBJ2-1, with TRBD2 as a possible D gene (6 bases). Germline values: CDR1 LGHNT, CDR2 FRNRAP. The CDR3 is 17 amino acids. V was clipped by 0 bases and J by 2 bases, with 14 bases between them. The CDR3 here is CASGLVVGRGPYNEQFF. The CDR3 DNA reads as TGTGCTAGTGGTTTGGTAGTCGGGCGGGGACCCTACAATGAGCAGTTCTTC.

The CDR3: CASSPQTGTGDEQFF. CDR3 sequence (DNA): TGTGCCAGCAGCCCTCAAACCGGGACAGGGGATGAGCAGTTCTTC. The genes are TRBV7-9 and TRBJ2-1; 10 bases are shared with TRBD1. The CDR3 has 15 residues. In germline, CDR1 is SEHNR, CDR2 FQNEAQ (reference sequence). With V trimmed by 5 bases and J by 8 bases, 9 bases remained unmatched.

CDR3 sequence: CASSLSGFPEAFF. In DNA form, the CDR3 reads TGTGCCAGCAGCTTATCGGGGTTCCCTGAAGCTTTCTTT. This chain links TRBV7-2 with TRBJ1-1; D is ambiguous. In germline, CDR1 is SGHTA, CDR2 FQGNSA. Trimming removed 2 bases from V and 6 bases from J, with 10 bases in between. The CDR3 runs 13 residues.

The chain joins TRBV28 to TRBJ2-1, with 7 bases lining up with TRBD2. Germline-derived CDR1 and CDR2 are MDHEN and SYDVKM. Germline trimming cut 3 bases from V and 0 bases from J; bases unmatched to any gene: 23. The CDR3 contains 22 residues. The CDR3 sequence: CASSFTYQGSWRGTSSYNEQFF. The CDR3 DNA is TGTGCCAGCAGTTTCACATACCAGGGATCATGGCGGGGGACCAGCTCCTACAATGAGCAGTTCTTC.

The rearrangement joins TRBV6-5 to TRBJ1-2; no firm D call. Germline CDR1 is MNHEY and CDR2 is SVGAGI. The CDR3 sequence is 13 residues long. V lost 2 bases and J lost 4, with 8 bases in between. The CDR3 coding sequence is TGTGCCAGCAGTTACCCCGAGGGCTATGGCTACACCTTC. It specifies CASSYPEGYGYTF.

This clone has just a few counts. The chain recombines TRBV19 with TRBJ1-4; unclear D gene. This CDR3 is 12 amino acids long. Germline V gives CDR1 LNHDA, CDR2 SQIVND (reference sequence). The ends were cut back, 6 bases at V and 12 bases at J, with 14 bases in the middle. CDR3 nucleotides: TGTGCCAGTAGCGGGGTCCGCGGGGAACTGTTTTTT. Translation: CASSGVRGELFF.

The gene calls are TRBV6-1 and TRBJ1-4; 7 bases fit TRBD1. The germline V gene has CDR1 MNHNS and CDR2 SASEGT. CDR3 length: 16 residues. The V gene end was trimmed by 0 bases and the J gene end by 6 bases; junction bases not matched to a gene: 7. This CDR3 reads CASSEAPDRVDEKLFF. CDR3 DNA: TGTGCCAGCAGTGAAGCACCAGACAGGGTGGATGAAAAACTGTTTTTT.

The rearrangement links TRBV5-5 to TRBJ2-7, with D tentatively TRBD1 (5 bases). The CDR3 spans 14 residues. Between the trimmed V and J ends, which lost 4 bases and 7 bases, there was a span of 18 bases. Germline V CDR1 and CDR2: SGHKS, YYEKEE (reference sequence). CDR3: CASSPEPGNREQYF. The DNA of the CDR3 is TGTGCCAGCAGCCCTGAGCCAGGGAATCGGGAGCAGTACTTC.

This clone has a single count. V usage is TRBV9 and J usage is TRBJ2-2; TRBD1 agrees at 11 bases. The CDR3 runs to 16 residues. Germline V CDR1 and CDR2: SGDLS, YYNGEE. V lost 4 bases to trimming and J lost 2 bases; unmatched junction nucleotides: 4. The CDR3 region has the DNA TGTGCCAGCAGCCCGGACAGGGGGCCCAACACCGGGGAGCTGTTTTTT. This sequence encodes CASSPDRGPNTGELFF. The whole variable domain, remainder taken from reference TRBV9 and TRBJ2-2, is DSGVTQTPKHLITATGQRVTLRCSPRSGDLSVYWYQQSLDQGLQFLIQYYNGEERAKGNILERFSAQQFPDLHSELNLSSLELGDSALYFCASSPDRGPNTGELFFGEGSRLTVL.

This clone came up a few times. CDR3 nucleotide sequence: TGTGCCAGCAGAAAAGGAGTTACGGGGAGCACTGAAGCTTTCTTT. Protein sequence: CASRKGVTGSTEAFF. The rearrangement uses TRBV6-1 and TRBJ1-1, with D unresolved. The V end lost 6 bases, the J end lost 4 bases, and 18 bases lay between the germline ends. The CDR3 extends over 15 amino acids. CDR1 is MNHNS, CDR2 SASEGT, per germline.

The chain employs TRBV6-5 and TRBJ1-2; 7 bases are shared with TRBD1. V lost 5 bases to trimming and J lost 4 bases; unmatched junction nucleotides: 7. The CDR3 totals 14 residues. Germline CDR1 MNHEY, CDR2 SVGAGI. The CDR3: CASSPTGAGYGYTF. CDR3 coding DNA: TGTGCCAGCAGTCCAACAGGGGCTGGCTATGGCTACACCTTC.

The rearrangement joins TRBV19 to TRBJ1-2; the D gene is possibly TRBD1 (6 bases). This CDR3 comprises 16 residues. CDR1 is LNHDA, CDR2 SQIVND, per germline (reference sequence). With 2 bases removed from V and 0 bases from J, the gap between germline ends came to 13 bases. CDR3: CASSIMRQAANYGYTF. The CDR3 DNA reads as TGTGCCAGTAGTATAATGAGACAGGCCGCTAACTATGGCTACACCTTC. Variable domain in full (rest from reference TRBV19 and TRBJ1-2): DGGITQSPKYLFRKEGQNVTLSCEQNLNHDAMYWYRQDPGQGLRLIYYSQIVNDFQKGDIAEGYSVSREKKESFPLTVTSAQKNPTAFYLCASSIMRQAANYGYTFGSGTRLTVV.

This clone appeared a few times. V and J are TRBV29-1 and TRBJ1-1, with TRBD1 identical over 7 bases. Germline V gives CDR1 SQVTM, CDR2 ANQGSEA. The CDR3 totals 13 residues. V lost 7 bases and J lost 0; bases outside the gene matches: 5. The CDR3 region has the DNA TGCAGCGGTCGGGACAGCCTGAACACTGAAGCTTTCTTT. It encodes CSGRDSLNTEAFF.

The chain links TRBV7-8 to TRBJ2-2, with D tentatively TRBD2 (5 bases). This CDR3 spans 16 amino acids. The V gene lost 0 bases and the J gene lost 1 base, with 9 bases spanning the gap. Germline-derived CDR1 and CDR2 are SGHVS and FQNEAQ. CDR3 residues: CASSLAHGKNTGELFF. The CDR3 DNA follows: TGTGCCAGCAGCTTAGCGCACGGGAAGAACACCGGGGAGCTGTTTTTT. The whole variable domain, filled in from reference TRBV7-8 and TRBJ2-2, reads GAGVSQSPRYKVAKRGQDVALRCDPISGHVSLFWYQQALGQGPEFLTYFQNEAQLDKSGLPSDRFFAERPEGSVSTLKIQRTQQEDSAVYLCASSLAHGKNTGELFFGEGSRLTVL.

The DNA of the CDR3 is TGTGCCAGCAGCTTCGGGACTGGGAACACTGAAGCTTTCTTT. Its protein is CASSFGTGNTEAFF. V and J are TRBV7-3 and TRBJ1-1; tentative D call: TRBD1 (5 bases). The V gene's germline CDR1 is SGHTA and CDR2 FQGTGA. The CDR3 extends over 14 amino acids. With 3 bases removed from V and 1 base from J, the gap between germline ends came to 9 bases. Full variable domain (rest looked up from reference TRBV7-3 and TRBJ1-1): GAGVSQTPSNKVTEKGKYVELRCDPISGHTALYWYRQSLGQGPEFLIYFQGTGAADDSGLPNDRFFAVRPEGSVSTLKIQRTERGDSAVYLCASSFGTGNTEAFFGQGTRLTVV.

This clone was seen just once. This chain connects TRBV5-6 to TRBJ2-5; TRBD2 agrees at 9 bases. The V segment lost 4 bases and the J segment 2 bases; nucleotides outside the gene matches: 9. CDR1 is SGHDT and CDR2 is YYEEEE in the germline V gene. CDR3 size: 16 residues. The CDR3 sequence: CASSMRGGRDQETQYF. The CDR3 bases are TGTGCCAGCAGCATGCGGGGGGGCCGAGATCAAGAGACCCAGTACTTC.

This clone has more than one count but fewer than ten. In nucleotides, the CDR3 is TGTGCCAGCAGCCTACAAGAGACCCAGTACTTC. Translation gives CASSLQETQYF. The chain is built from TRBV6-1 and TRBJ2-5; D call uncertain. Deletions cut 6 bases from V and 2 bases from J, with 4 bases between. This CDR3 comprises 11 residues. Germline CDR1 reads MNHNS; CDR2 reads SASEGT.

This sequence joins TRBV5-1 and TRBJ2-5; 7 bases fit TRBD2. The germline gives CDR1 SGHRS, CDR2 YFSETQ. The V segment lost 0 bases and the J segment 5 bases; nucleotides outside the gene matches: 7. CDR3 length equals 15 residues. In nucleotides, the CDR3 is TGCGCCAGCAGCTTGGCCATGGGGGAGGGGGAGACCCAGTACTTC. Translating it yields CASSLAMGEGETQYF.

This clone has only one observation. The chain combines TRBV7-2 with TRBJ2-1; 12 positions match TRBD2. Germline CDR1 reads SGHTA; CDR2 reads FQGNSA. There are 18 residues in the CDR3. V trimming: 1 base; J trimming: 7 bases; junction bases outside the gene matches: 11. The CDR3 spells CASSLVASGGATWNEQFF. The CDR3 bases are TGTGCCAGCAGCTTAGTGGCTAGCGGGGGGGCGACGTGGAATGAGCAGTTCTTC.

Only one count was recorded for this clone. The rearrangement uses TRBV7-3 and TRBJ2-2; 7 bases agree with TRBD2. The germline V gene encodes CDR1 SGHTA and CDR2 FQGTGA. Trimming at V came to 8 bases and at J to 2 bases, leaving 8 bases not matched to a gene. The CDR3 has 15 residues. CDR3 in DNA: TGTGCCAGCGGAAAAACTAGCGTCAACACCGGGGAGCTGTTTTTT. It is translated as CASGKTSVNTGELFF.

This chain's CDR3 is CASSINKDRGQPQHF. In nucleotides, the CDR3 is TGTGCCAGTAGTATAAACAAGGATAGAGGACAGCCCCAGCATTTT. The J gene is TRBJ1-5, the V gene TRBV19, with D unclear. Trimming took 2 bases from V and 7 from J, leaving 15 bases between them. Germline V gene lookup returns CDR1 LNHDA and CDR2 SQIVND (reference sequence). This CDR3 has 15 residues.

The genes are TRBV28 and TRBJ1-1; 7 bases match TRBD1. Germline V gene sequence: CDR1 MDHEN, CDR2 SYDVKM. The CDR3 loop spans 16 amino acids. V lost 3 bases and J lost 2; bases outside the gene matches: 9. CDR3 in amino acids: CASSFFGQASNTEAFF. In nucleotides, the CDR3 is TGTGCCAGCAGTTTTTTCGGACAGGCCAGTAACACTGAAGCTTTCTTT.

This clone showed up just once. This sequence joins TRBV5-1 and TRBJ1-2, with D perhaps TRBD1 (5 bases). The CDR3 sequence is 15 residues long. Per the germline V gene, CDR1 is SGHRS and CDR2 is YFSETQ. The V end was cut by 0 bases, the J end by 0 bases, with 9 bases between. The CDR3 DNA is TGCGCCAGCAGCTTGGTGGTAGGGGCTAACTATGGCTACACCTTC. It encodes CASSLVVGANYGYTF.

The rearrangement uses TRBV28 and TRBJ1-1; D gene uncertain. The V gene's germline CDR1 is MDHEN and CDR2 SYDVKM. V shed 8 bases and J shed 0 bases, with 13 bases lying between them. The CDR3 length is 14 residues. CDR3 DNA: TGTGCCAGCTCCCTCAGAGGGATGAACACTGAAGCTTTCTTT. Protein: CASSLRGMNTEAFF.

The chain couples TRBV2 to TRBJ1-1; 7 bases map to TRBD1. Germline assignment: CDR1 SNHLY and CDR2 FYNNEI. This CDR3 is 14 amino acids long. Unmatched junction bases numbered 6, after V lost 8 bases and J lost 0 bases. Here the CDR3 reads CASLPGQMNTEAFF. In DNA, the CDR3 is TGTGCCAGCCTTCCGGGACAGATGAACACTGAAGCTTTCTTT.